The present T cell receptor (beta chain) was sequenced within a study of follicular helper T cells after annual influenza vaccination. This CDR3 region has 14 residues. V shed 8 bases and J shed 8 bases, with 18 bases lying between them. Germline-derived CDR1 and CDR2 are MDHEN and SYDVKM. Sequenced by immunoSEQ multiplex PCR; TCRdb stores in-frame clones only, minus some. The sample records roughly 6,600 clones, around 80% being singletons. Stated time point: 2015-2016 season, 7 days after influenza vaccination. The origin of this receptor is an adult who received the influenza vaccine. The sample in question was CXCR5+ CD38- circulating T follicular helper cells from blood, obtained 7 days after influenza vaccination. The sample's subset: circulating Tfh, non-naive CD4+CXCR5+PD-1+ (ICOS+CD38+ or ICOS-CD38-). This sequence joins TRBV28 and TRBJ1-4; perhaps TRBD1 as D (5 bases). DNA for the CDR3: TGTGCCAGCCGGGTAGGAGGGGTTCAAGAAAAACTGTTTTTT. It codes for CASRVGGVQEKLFF.